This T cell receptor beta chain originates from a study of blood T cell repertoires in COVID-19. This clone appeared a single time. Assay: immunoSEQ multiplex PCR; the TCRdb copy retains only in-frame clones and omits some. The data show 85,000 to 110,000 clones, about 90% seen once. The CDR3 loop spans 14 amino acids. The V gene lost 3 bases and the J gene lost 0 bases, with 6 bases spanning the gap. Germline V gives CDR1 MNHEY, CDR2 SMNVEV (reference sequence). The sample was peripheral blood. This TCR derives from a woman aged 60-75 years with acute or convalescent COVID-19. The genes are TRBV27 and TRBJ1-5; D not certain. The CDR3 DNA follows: TGTGCCAGCAGTTTCCTAGATAGCAATCAGCCCCAGCATTTT. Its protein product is CASSFLDSNQPQHF.